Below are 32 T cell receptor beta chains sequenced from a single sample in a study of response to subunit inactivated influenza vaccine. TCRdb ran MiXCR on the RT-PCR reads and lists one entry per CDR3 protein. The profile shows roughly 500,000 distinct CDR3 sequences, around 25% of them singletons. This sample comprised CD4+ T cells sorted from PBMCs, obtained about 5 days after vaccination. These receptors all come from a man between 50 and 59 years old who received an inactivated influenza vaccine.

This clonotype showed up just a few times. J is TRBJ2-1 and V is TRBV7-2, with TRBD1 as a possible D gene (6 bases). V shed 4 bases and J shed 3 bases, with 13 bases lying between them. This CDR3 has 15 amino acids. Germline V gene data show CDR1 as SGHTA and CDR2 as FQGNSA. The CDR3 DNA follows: TGTGCCAGCAGCTGGAGGCAGGGGCTCTACAATGAGCAGTTCTTC. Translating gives CASSWRQGLYNEQFF.

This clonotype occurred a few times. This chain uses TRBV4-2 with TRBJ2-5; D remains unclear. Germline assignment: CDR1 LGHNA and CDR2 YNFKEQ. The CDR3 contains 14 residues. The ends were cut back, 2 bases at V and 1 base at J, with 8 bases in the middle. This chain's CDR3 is CASSQTESQETQYF. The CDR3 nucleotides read TGTGCCAGCAGCCAAACGGAGTCCCAAGAGACCCAGTACTTC.

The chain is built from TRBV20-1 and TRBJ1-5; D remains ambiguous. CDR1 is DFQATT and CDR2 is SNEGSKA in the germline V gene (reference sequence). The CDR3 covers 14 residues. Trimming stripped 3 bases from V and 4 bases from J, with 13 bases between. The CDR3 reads CSARSGISNQPQHF. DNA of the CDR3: TGCAGTGCTAGGTCCGGGATTAGTAATCAGCCCCAGCATTTT.

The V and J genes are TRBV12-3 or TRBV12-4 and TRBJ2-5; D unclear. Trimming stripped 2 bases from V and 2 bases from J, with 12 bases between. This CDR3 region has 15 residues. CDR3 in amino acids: CASSLRLLTQETQYF. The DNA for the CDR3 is TGTGCCAGCAGTTTACGGCTCTTAACACAAGAGACCCAGTACTTC.

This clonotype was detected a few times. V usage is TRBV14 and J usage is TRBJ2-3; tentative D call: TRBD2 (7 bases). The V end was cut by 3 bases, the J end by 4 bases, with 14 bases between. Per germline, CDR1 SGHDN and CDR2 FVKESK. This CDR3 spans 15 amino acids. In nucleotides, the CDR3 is TGTGCCAGCAGCCAGCGGGGGCAAGTTGCAGATACGCAGTATTTT. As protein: CASSQRGQVADTQYF.

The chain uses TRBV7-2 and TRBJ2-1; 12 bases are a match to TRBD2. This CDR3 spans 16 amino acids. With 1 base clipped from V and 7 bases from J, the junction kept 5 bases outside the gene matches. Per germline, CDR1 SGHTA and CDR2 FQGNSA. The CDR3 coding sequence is TGTGCCAGCAGCTTAGGCCCTAGCGGGAGGGTTAATGAGCAGTTCTTC. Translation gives CASSLGPSGRVNEQFF.

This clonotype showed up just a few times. CDR3 sequence: CASTREGALSSYNSPLHF. CDR3 sequence (DNA): TGTGCCAGCACCCGGGAAGGGGCACTAAGCTCCTATAATTCACCCCTCCACTTT. This rearrangement joins TRBV11-2 to TRBJ1-6; a possible D gene is TRBD1 (5 bases). CDR1 SGHAT and CDR2 FQNNGV come from the germline V gene. Trimming took 7 bases from V and 0 from J, leaving 19 bases between them. The CDR3 sequence is 18 residues long.

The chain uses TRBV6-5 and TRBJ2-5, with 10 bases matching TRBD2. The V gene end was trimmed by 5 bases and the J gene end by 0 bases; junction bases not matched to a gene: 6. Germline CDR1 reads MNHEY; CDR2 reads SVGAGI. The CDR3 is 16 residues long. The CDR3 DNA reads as TGTGCCAGCAGTACTCGGACTAGCGGAAACCAAGAGACCCAGTACTTC. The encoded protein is CASSTRTSGNQETQYF.

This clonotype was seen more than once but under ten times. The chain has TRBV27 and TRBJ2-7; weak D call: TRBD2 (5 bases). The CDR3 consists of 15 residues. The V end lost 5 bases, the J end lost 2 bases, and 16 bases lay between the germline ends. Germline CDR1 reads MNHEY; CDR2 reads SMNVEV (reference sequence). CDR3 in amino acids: CASSVNLRGPYEQYF. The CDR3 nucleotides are TGTGCCAGCAGTGTAAACTTAAGAGGGCCCTACGAGCAGTACTTC.

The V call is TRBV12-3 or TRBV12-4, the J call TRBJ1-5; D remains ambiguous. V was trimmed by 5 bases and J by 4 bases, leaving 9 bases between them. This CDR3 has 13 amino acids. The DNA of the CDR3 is TGTGCCAGCAGTCCCAACGAGAATCAGCCCCAGCATTTT. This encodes CASSPNENQPQHF.

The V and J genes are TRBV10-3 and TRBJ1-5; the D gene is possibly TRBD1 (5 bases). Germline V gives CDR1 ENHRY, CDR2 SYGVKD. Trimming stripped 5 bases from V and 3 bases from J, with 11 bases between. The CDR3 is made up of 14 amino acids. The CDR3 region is CAISQQAINQPQHF. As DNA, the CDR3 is TGTGCCATCAGTCAACAGGCGATCAATCAGCCCCAGCATTTT.

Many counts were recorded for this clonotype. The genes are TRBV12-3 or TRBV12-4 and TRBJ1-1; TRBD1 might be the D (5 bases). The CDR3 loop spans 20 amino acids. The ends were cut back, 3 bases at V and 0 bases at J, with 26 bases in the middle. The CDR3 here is CASSFGDFWDGSPMNTEAFF. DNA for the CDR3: TGTGCCAGCAGTTTCGGAGATTTTTGGGACGGCAGCCCCATGAACACTGAAGCTTTCTTT.

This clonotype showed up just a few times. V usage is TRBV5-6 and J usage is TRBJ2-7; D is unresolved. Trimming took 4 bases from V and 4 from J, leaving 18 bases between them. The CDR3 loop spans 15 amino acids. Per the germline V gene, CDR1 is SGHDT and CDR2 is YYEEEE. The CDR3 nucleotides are TGTGCCAGCAGCCCGCTGGGCGGAACGCGTTACGAGCAGTACTTC. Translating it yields CASSPLGGTRYEQYF.

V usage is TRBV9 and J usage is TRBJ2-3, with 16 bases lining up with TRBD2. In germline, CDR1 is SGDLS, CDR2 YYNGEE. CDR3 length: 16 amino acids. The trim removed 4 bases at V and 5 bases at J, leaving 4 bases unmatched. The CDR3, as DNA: TGTGCCAGCAGCCCCGGGACTAGCGGGAGGGGAGATACGCAGTATTTT. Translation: CASSPGTSGRGDTQYF. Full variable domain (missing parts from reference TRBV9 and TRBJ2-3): DSGVTQTPKHLITATGQRVTLRCSPRSGDLSVYWYQQSLDQGLQFLIQYYNGEERAKGNILERFSAQQFPDLHSELNLSSLELGDSALYFCASSPGTSGRGDTQYFGPGTRLTVL.

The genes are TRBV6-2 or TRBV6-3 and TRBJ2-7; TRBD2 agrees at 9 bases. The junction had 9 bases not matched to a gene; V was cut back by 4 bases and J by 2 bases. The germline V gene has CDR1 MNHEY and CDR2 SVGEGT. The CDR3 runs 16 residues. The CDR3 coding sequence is TGTGCCAGCAGTTCCCCTGCGACTAGCGGACCCTACGAGCAGTACTTC. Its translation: CASSSPATSGPYEQYF.

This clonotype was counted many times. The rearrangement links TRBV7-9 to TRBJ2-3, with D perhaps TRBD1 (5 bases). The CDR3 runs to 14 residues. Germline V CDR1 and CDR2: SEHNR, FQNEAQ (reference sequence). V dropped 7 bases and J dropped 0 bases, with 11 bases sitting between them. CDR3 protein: CASKGPISTDTQYF. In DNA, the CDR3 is TGTGCCAGCAAGGGGCCGATTAGCACAGATACGCAGTATTTT.

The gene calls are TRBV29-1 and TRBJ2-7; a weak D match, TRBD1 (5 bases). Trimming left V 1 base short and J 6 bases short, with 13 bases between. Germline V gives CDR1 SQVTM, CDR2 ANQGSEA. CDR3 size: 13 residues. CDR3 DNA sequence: TGCAGCGTTGAAGGCCTAGTGGGGCGCGAGCAGTACTTC. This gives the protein CSVEGLVGREQYF.

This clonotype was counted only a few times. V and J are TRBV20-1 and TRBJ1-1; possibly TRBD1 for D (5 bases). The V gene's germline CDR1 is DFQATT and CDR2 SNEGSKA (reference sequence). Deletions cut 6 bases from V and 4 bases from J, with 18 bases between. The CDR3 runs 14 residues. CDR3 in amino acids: CSASHPIDSTEAFF. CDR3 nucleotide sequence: TGCAGTGCCTCCCATCCCATCGACAGCACTGAAGCTTTCTTT.

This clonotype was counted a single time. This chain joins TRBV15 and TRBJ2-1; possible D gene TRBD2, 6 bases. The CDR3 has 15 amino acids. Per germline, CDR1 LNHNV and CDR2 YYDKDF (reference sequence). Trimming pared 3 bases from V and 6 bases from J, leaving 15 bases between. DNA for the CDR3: TGTGCCACCAGCAGTAGCACTAGCTCTTTCAATGAGCAGTTCTTC. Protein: CATSSSTSSFNEQFF.

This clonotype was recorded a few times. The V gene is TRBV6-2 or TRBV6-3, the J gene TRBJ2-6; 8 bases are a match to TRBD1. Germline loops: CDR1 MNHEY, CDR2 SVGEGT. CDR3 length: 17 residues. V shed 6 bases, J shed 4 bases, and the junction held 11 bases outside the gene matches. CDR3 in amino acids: CASSPRQGRTGANVLTF. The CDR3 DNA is TGTGCCAGCAGCCCTAGACAGGGGAGAACCGGGGCCAACGTCCTGACTTTC.

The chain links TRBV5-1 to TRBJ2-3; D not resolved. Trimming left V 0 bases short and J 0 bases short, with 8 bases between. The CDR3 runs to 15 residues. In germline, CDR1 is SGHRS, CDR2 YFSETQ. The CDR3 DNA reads TGCGCCAGCAGCTTGGCAGCCCTAAGCACAGATACGCAGTATTTT. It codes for CASSLAALSTDTQYF. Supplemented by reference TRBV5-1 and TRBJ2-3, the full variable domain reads KAGVTQTPRYLIKTRGQQVTLSCSPISGHRSVSWYQQTPGQGLQFLFEYFSETQRNKGNFPGRFSGRQFSNSRSEMNVSTLELGDSALYLCASSLAALSTDTQYFGPGTRLTVL.

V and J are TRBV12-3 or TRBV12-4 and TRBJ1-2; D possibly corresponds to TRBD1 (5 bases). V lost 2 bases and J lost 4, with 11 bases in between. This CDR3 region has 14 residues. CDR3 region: CASSLLGESYGYTF. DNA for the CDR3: TGTGCCAGCAGTTTACTGGGGGAGTCCTATGGCTACACCTTC.

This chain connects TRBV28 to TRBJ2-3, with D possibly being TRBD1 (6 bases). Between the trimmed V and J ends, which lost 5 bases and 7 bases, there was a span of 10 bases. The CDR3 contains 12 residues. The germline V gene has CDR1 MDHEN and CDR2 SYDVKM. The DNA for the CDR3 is TGTGCCAGCAGTCAAGGGGGTTATACGCAGTATTTT. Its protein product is CASSQGGYTQYF.

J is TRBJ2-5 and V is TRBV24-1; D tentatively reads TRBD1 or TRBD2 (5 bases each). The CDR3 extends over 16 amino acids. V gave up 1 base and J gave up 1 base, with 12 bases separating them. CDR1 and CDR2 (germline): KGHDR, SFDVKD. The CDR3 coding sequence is TGTGCCACCAGTGATTTAGCAGGGAGACCCCAAGAGACCCAGTACTTC. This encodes CATSDLAGRPQETQYF.

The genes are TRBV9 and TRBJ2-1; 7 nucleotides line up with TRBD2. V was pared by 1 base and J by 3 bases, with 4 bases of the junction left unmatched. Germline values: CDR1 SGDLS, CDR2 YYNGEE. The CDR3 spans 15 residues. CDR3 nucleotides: TGTGCCAGCAGCGTAAACGGGAGGAGCTACAATGAGCAGTTCTTC. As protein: CASSVNGRSYNEQFF. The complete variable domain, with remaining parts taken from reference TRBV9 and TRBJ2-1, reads DSGVTQTPKHLITATGQRVTLRCSPRSGDLSVYWYQQSLDQGLQFLIQYYNGEERAKGNILERFSAQQFPDLHSELNLSSLELGDSALYFCASSVNGRSYNEQFFGPGTRLTVL.

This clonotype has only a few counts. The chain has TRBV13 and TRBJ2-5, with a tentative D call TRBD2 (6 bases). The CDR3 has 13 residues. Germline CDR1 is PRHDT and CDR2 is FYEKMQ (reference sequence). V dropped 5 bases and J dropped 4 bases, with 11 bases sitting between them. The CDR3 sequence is CASSGIGGETQYF. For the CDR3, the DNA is TGTGCCAGCAGCGGGATCGGGGGAGAGACCCAGTACTTC.

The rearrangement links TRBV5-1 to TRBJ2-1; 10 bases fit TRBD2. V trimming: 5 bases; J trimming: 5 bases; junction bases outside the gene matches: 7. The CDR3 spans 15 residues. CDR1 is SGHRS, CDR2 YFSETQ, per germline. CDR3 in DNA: TGCGCCAGCAGGTCGAGAGCGGGGGGGAACAATGAGCAGTTCTTC. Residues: CASRSRAGGNNEQFF. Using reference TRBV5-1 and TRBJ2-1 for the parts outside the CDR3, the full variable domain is KAGVTQTPRYLIKTRGQQVTLSCSPISGHRSVSWYQQTPGQGLQFLFEYFSETQRNKGNFPGRFSGRQFSNSRSEMNVSTLELGDSALYLCASRSRAGGNNEQFFGPGTRLTVL.

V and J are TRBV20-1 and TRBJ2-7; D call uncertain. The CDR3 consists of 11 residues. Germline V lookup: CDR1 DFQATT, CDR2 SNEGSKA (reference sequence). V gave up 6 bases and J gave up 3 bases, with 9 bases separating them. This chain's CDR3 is CSAQWGYEQYF. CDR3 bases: TGCAGTGCACAGTGGGGCTACGAGCAGTACTTC.

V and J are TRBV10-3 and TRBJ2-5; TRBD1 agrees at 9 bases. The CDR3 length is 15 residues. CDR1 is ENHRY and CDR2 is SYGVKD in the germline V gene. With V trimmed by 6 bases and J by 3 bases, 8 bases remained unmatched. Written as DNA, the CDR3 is TGTGCCATCAGACAACAGGGGGCCCTAGAAGAGACCCAGTACTTC. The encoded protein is CAIRQQGALEETQYF.

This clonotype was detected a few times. CDR3 loop: CASSSPLPRTGVLTGELFF. The CDR3 coding sequence is TGTGCCAGCAGCTCTCCGCTACCACGGACAGGGGTTTTGACCGGGGAGCTGTTTTTT. The rearrangement joins TRBV11-2 to TRBJ2-2, with TRBD1 matching 9 bases. There are 19 residues in the CDR3. CDR1 and CDR2 (germline): SGHAT, FQNNGV. The ends lost 4 bases at V and 5 bases at J; junction bases unmatched: 17.

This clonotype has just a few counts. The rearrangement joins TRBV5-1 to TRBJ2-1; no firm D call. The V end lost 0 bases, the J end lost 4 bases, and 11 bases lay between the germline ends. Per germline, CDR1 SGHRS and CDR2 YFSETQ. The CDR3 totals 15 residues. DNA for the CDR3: TGCGCCAGCAGCTTGGCTCCGACCATTTACAATGAGCAGTTCTTC. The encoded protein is CASSLAPTIYNEQFF.

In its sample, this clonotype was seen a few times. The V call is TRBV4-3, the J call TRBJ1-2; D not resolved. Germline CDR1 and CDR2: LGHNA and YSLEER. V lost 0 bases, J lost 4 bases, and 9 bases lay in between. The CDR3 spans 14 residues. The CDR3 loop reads CASSQDDAAYGYTF. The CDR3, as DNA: TGCGCCAGCAGCCAAGATGACGCAGCCTATGGCTACACCTTC.